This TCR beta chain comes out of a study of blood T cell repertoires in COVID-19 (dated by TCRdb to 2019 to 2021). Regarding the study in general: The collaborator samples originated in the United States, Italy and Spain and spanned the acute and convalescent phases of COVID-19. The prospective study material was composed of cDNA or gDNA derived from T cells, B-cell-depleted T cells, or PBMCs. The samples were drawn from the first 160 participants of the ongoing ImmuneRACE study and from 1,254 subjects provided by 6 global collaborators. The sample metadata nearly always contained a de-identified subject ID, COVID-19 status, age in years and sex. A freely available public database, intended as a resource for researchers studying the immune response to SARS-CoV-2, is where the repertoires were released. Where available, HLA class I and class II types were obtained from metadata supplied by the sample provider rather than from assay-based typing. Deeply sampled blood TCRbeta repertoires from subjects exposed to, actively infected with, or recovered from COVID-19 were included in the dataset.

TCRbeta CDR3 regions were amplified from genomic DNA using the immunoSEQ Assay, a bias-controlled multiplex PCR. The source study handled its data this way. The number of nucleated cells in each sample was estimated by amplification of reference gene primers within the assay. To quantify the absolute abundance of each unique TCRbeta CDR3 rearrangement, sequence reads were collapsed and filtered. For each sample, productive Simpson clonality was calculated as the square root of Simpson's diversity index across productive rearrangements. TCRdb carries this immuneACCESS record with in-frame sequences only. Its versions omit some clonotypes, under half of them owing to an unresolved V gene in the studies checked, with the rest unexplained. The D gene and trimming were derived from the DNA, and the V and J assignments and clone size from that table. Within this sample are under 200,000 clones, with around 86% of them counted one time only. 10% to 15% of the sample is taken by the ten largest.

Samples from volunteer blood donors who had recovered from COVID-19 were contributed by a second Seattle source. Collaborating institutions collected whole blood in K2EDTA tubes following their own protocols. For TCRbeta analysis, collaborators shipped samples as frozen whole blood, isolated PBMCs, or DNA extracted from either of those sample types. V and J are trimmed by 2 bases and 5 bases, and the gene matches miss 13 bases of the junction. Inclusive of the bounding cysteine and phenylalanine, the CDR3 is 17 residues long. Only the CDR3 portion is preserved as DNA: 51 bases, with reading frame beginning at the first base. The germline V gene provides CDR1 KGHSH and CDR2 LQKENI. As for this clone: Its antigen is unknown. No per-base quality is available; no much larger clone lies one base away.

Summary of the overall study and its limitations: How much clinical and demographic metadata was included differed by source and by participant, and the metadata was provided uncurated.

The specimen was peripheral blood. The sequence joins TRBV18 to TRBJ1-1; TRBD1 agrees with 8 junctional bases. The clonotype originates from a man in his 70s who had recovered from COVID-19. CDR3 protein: CASSPSSGGAGGTEAFF. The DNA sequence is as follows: TGTGCCAGCTCACCAAGTTCAGGGGGCGCCGGGGGGACTGAAGCTTTCTTT. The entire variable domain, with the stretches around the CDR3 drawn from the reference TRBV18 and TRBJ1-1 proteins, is NAGVMQNPRHLVRRRGQEARLRCSPMKGHSHVYWYRQLPEEGLKFMVYLQKENIIDESGMPKERFSAEFPKEGPSILRIQQVVRGDSAAYFCASSPSSGGAGGTEAFFGQGTRLTVV.